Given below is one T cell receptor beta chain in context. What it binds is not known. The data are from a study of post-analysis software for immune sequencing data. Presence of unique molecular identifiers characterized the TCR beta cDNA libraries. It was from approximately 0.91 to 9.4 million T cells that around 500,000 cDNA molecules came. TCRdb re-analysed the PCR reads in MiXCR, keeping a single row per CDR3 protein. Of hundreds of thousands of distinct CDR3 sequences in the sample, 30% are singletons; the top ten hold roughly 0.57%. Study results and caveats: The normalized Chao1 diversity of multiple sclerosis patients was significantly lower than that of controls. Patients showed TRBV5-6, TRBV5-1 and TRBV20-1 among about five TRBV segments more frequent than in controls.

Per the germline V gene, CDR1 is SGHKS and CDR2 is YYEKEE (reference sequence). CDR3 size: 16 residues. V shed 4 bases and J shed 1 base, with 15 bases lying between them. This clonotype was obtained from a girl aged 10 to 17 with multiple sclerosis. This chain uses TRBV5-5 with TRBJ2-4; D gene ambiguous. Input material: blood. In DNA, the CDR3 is TGTGCCAGCAGCCCGGCCGTCACGAGCGCCAAAAACATTCAGTACTTC. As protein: CASSPAVTSAKNIQYF.